The next 8 T cell receptor beta chains were all read from a single sample in a study of blood T cell repertoires in COVID-19. Assay used: immunoSEQ multiplex PCR; TCRdb lists only in-frame clones, some missing. The table has about 170,000 clones, approximately 80% seen once. The sample comprised peripheral blood. These receptors were obtained from a woman of 80 years or more with active or convalescent COVID-19.

The chain links TRBV5-6 to TRBJ2-5; possibly TRBD2 for D (6 bases). Per the germline V gene, CDR1 is SGHDT and CDR2 is YYEEEE. The CDR3 contains 15 residues. Trimming removed 0 bases at V and 1 base at J, with 10 bases between. CDR3 residues: CASSLVRERQETQYF. The CDR3 coding sequence is TGTGCCAGCAGCTTGGTTCGGGAGCGCCAAGAGACCCAGTACTTC.

The rearrangement links TRBV9 to TRBJ2-2; TRBD1 aligns across 10 bases. Germline CDR1 SGDLS, CDR2 YYNGEE. The junction had 4 bases not matched to a gene; V was cut back by 3 bases and J by 5 bases. This CDR3 spans 15 amino acids. In DNA, the CDR3 is TGTGCCAGCAGCGCGACAGGGGGCTATACCGGGGAGCTGTTTTTT. Amino acid sequence: CASSATGGYTGELFF.

The chain employs TRBV30 and TRBJ1-5; D is unclear. Germline V gene data show CDR1 as GTSNPN and CDR2 as SVGIG (reference sequence). The V end was cut by 1 base, the J end by 1 base, with 17 bases between. CDR3 length: 17 residues. DNA for the CDR3: TGTGCCTGGAGTGCTAATATATCCAGGATGAGCAATCAGCCCCAGCATTTT. This translates into CAWSANISRMSNQPQHF.

The CDR3 protein is CASSQTGVNEKLFF. For the CDR3, the DNA is TGTGCCAGCAGCCAGACAGGGGTTAATGAAAAACTGTTTTTT. This chain joins TRBV7-9 and TRBJ1-4, with 8 bases identical to TRBD1. The CDR3 extends over 14 amino acids. V shed 5 bases, J shed 4 bases, and the junction held 3 bases outside the gene matches. Looked up from germline, CDR1 is SEHNR and CDR2 is FQNEAQ (reference sequence).

CDR3 DNA sequence: TGTGCCAGCAGCTTGGGGGCCGCCTTAGTTGAGGAGTACTTC. Translated, it gives CASSLGAALVEEYF. The chain joins TRBV7-2 to TRBJ2-7, with TRBD1 as a possible D gene (6 bases). CDR3 length: 14 amino acids. In germline, CDR1 is SGHTA, CDR2 FQGNSA. The V end lost 3 bases, the J end lost 11 bases, and 20 bases lay between the germline ends. Supplemented by reference TRBV7-2 and TRBJ2-7, the full variable domain reads GAGVSQSPSNKVTEKGKDVELRCDPISGHTALYWYRQSLGQGLEFLIYFQGNSAPDKSGLPSDRFSAERTGGSVSTLTIQRTQQEDSAVYLCASSLGAALVEEYFGPGTRLTVT.

About this clone: At one of its ends the junction is not consistent with the germline gene, which may arise from a read error. The chain has TRBV5-1 and TRBJ2-7, with 8 bases matching TRBD1. Looked up from germline, CDR1 is SGHRS and CDR2 is YFSETQ. CDR3 length equals 15 residues. DNA for the CDR3: TGCGCCAGCAGTTTGGAAGGACAGGGTGGAGGCGAGCAGTACTTC. This translates into CASSLEGQGGGEQYF.

The V call is TRBV6-2 or TRBV6-3, the J call TRBJ2-7, with D uncertain. CDR3 length: 13 residues. Germline loops: CDR1 MNHEY, CDR2 SVGEGT. V was shortened by 3 bases and J by 0 bases, with 6 bases between the two germline ends. The CDR3 nucleotides read TGTGCCAGCAGTTATGACAACTCCTACGAGCAGTACTTC. Protein sequence: CASSYDNSYEQYF.

For this clone: Distinct nucleotide sequences in the sample also encode this CDR3. V and J are TRBV7-2 and TRBJ2-5, with D uncertain. Germline V CDR1 and CDR2: SGHTA, FQGNSA. The CDR3 extends over 13 amino acids. V was clipped by 1 base and J by 5 bases, with 8 bases between them. The CDR3 sequence: CASSLGQRETQYF. DNA of the CDR3: TGTGCCAGCAGCTTAGGTCAGAGGGAGACCCAGTACTTC.